This TCR beta chain was documented in a study of cytomegalovirus exposure and HLA in healthy donors. The germline gives CDR1 MNHEY, CDR2 SMNVEV (reference sequence). Trimming took 8 bases from V and 2 from J, leaving 9 bases between them. This CDR3 is built from 12 residues. Assay: immunoSEQ multiplex PCR; the TCRdb copy retains only in-frame clones and omits some. The table shows about 180,000 clones, with 80% to 90% occurring only once. The chain joins TRBV27 to TRBJ2-5, with D perhaps matching TRBD2 (5 bases). The sequencing input was PBMCs. This clonotype was obtained from a woman aged 25 to 39 in good health and CMV-seronegative. Here the CDR3 reads CASSTGQETQYF. The DNA of the CDR3 is TGTGCCAGCTCGACGGGGCAAGAGACCCAGTACTTC.